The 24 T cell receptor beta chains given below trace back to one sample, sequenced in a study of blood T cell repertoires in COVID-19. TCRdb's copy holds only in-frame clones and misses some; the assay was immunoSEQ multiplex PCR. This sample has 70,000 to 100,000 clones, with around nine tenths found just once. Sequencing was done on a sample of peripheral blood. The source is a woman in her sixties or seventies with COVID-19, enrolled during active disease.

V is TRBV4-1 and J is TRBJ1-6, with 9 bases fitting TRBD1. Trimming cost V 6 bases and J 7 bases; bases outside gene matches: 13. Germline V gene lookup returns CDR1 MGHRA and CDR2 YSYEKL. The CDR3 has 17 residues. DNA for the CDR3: TGCGCCAGCAGGGCTGAGAACAGGGGGCTTTACAATTCACCCCTCCACTTT. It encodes CASRAENRGLYNSPLHF.

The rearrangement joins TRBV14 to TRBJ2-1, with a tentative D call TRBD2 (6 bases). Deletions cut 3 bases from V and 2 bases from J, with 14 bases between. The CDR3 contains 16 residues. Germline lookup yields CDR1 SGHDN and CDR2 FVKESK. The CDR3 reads CASSHLGLATYNEQFF. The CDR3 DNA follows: TGTGCCAGCAGCCACCTCGGTCTAGCGACCTACAATGAGCAGTTCTTC. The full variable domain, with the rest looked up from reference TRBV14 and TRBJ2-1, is EAGVTQFPSHSVIEKGQTVTLRCDPISGHDNLYWYRRVMGKEIKFLLHFVKESKQDESGMPNNRFLAERTGGTYSTLKVQPAELEDSGVYFCASSHLGLATYNEQFFGPGTRLTVL.

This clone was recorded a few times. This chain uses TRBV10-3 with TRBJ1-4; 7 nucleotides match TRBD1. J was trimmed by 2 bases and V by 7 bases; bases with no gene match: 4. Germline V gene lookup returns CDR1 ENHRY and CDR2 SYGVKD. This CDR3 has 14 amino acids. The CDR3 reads CAIKGARTNEKLFF. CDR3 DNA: TGTGCCATCAAGGGGGCGCGCACTAATGAAAAACTGTTTTTT.

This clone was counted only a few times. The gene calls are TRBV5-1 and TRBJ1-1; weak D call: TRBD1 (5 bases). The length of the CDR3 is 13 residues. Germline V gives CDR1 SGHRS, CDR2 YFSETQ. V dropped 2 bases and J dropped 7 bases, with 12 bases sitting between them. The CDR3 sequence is CASSFSDQGEAFF. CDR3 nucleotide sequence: TGCGCCAGCAGCTTTTCGGACCAGGGTGAAGCTTTCTTT.

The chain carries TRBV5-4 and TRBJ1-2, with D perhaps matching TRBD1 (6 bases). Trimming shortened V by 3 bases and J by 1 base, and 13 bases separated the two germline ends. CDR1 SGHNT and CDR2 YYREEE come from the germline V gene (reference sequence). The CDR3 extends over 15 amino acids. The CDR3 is CASSSPRTVNYGYTF. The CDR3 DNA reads TGTGCCAGCAGCTCCCCCCGGACAGTTAACTATGGCTACACCTTC.

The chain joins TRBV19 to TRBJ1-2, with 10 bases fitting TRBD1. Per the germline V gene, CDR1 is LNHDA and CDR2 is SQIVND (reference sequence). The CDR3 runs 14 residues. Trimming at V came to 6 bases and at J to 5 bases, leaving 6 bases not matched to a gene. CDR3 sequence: CASRPDRGGYGYTF. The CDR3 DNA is TGTGCCAGTAGGCCGGACAGGGGGGGATATGGCTACACCTTC.

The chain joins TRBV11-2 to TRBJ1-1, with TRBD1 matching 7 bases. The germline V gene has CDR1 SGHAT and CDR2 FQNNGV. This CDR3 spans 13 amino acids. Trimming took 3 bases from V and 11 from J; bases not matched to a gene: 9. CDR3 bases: TGTGCCAGCAGCTTCAGGGGGGCGCCCACCGCTTTCTTT. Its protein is CASSFRGAPTAFF.

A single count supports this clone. Here the CDR3 reads CASSVGGLLETQYF. CDR3 nucleotides: TGTGCCAGCAGCGTAGGGGGACTCCTAGAGACCCAGTACTTC. The genes are TRBV9 and TRBJ2-5; possibly TRBD2 for D (6 bases). The CDR3 is made up of 14 amino acids. From germline, CDR1 is SGDLS and CDR2 YYNGEE. Trimming cost V 0 bases and J 4 bases, with 10 bases left between them. Drawing the rest from reference TRBV9 and TRBJ2-5, the complete variable domain is DSGVTQTPKHLITATGQRVTLRCSPRSGDLSVYWYQQSLDQGLQFLIQYYNGEERAKGNILERFSAQQFPDLHSELNLSSLELGDSALYFCASSVGGLLETQYFGPGTRLLVL.

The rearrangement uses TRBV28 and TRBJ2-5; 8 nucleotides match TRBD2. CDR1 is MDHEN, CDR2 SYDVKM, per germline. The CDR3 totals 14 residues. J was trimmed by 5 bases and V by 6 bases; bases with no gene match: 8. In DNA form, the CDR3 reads TGTGCCAGCAGAAATCCGGGGGGGCAGGAGACCCAGTACTTC. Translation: CASRNPGGQETQYF.

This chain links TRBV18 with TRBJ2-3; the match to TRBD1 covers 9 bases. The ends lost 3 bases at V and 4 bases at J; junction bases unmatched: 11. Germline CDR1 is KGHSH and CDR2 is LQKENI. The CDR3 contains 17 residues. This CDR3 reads CASSPLTRQGGPDTQYF. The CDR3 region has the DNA TGTGCCAGCTCACCCCTTACTCGACAGGGGGGTCCAGATACGCAGTATTTT.

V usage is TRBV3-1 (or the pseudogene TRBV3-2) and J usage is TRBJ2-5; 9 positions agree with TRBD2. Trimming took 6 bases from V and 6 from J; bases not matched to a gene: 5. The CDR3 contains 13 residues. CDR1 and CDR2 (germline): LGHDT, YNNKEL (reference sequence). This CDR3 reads CASSRTSEQTQYF. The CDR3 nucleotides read TGTGCCAGCAGTCGGACTAGCGAGCAGACCCAGTACTTC.

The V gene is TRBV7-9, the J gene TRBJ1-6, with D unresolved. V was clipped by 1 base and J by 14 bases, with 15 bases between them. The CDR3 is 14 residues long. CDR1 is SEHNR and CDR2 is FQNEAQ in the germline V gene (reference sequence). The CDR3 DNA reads TGTGCCAGCAGCTTAGGTGCGGGTTCGGTGTCCCTCCACTTT. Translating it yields CASSLGAGSVSLHF.

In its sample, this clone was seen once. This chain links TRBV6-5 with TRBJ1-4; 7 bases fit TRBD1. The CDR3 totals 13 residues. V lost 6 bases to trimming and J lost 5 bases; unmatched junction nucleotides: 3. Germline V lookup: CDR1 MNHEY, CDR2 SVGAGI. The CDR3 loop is CASSGTVNEKLFF. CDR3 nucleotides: TGTGCCAGCAGCGGGACAGTAAATGAAAAACTGTTTTTT.

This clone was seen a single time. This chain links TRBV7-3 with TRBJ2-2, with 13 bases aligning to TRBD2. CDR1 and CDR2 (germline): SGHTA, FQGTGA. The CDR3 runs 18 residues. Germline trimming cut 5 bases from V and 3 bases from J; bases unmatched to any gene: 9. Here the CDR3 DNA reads TGTGCCAGCAGCCTGGGACTAGCGGGGTTTCAGGACACCGGGGAGCTGTTTTTT. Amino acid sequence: CASSLGLAGFQDTGELFF.

CDR3 bases: TGTGCCAGCAGCAGAAGCACCACAGGGGGCGGTGGCTACACCTTC. This translates into CASSRSTTGGGGYTF. This sequence joins TRBV6-2 or TRBV6-3 and TRBJ1-2, with 9 bases that match TRBD1. Germline V CDR1 and CDR2: MNHEY, SVGEGT. V trimming: 6 bases; J trimming: 7 bases; junction bases outside the gene matches: 12. The CDR3 is made up of 15 amino acids.

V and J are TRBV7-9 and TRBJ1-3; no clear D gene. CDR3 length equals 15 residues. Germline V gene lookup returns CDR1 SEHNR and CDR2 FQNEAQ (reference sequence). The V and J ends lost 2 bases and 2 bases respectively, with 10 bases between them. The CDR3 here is CASSLIGGPGNTIYF. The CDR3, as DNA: TGTGCCAGCAGCTTAATCGGAGGGCCTGGAAACACCATATATTTT.

In DNA, the CDR3 is TGTGCCAGCAGTTCCGGGGACCGGAGGGGTGCAGATACGCAGTATTTT. It specifies CASSSGDRRGADTQYF. The chain employs TRBV28 and TRBJ2-3; tentatively, D is TRBD2 (6 bases). V was shortened by 4 bases and J by 4 bases, with 18 bases between the two germline ends. The length of the CDR3 is 16 residues. Germline values: CDR1 MDHEN, CDR2 SYDVKM.

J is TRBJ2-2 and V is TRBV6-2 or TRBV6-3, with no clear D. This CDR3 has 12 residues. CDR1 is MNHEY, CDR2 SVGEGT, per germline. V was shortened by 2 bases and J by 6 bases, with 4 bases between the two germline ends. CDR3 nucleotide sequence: TGTGCCAGCAGTTACGTCGCCGGGGAGCTGTTTTTT. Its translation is CASSYVAGELFF.

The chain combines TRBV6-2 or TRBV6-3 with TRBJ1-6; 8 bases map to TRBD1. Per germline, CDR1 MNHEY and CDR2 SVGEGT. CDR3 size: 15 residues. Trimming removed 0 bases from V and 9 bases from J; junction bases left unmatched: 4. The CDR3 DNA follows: TGTGCCAGCAGTTACTCGGGACAGGCCCTTTCACCCCTCCACTTT. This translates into CASSYSGQALSPLHF.

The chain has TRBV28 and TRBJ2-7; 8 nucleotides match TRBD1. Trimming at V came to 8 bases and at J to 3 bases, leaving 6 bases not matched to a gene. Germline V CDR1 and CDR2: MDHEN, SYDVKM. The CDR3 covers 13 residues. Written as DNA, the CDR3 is TGTGCCAGCTCAGGGACAGGAATCTACGAGCAGTACTTC. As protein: CASSGTGIYEQYF.

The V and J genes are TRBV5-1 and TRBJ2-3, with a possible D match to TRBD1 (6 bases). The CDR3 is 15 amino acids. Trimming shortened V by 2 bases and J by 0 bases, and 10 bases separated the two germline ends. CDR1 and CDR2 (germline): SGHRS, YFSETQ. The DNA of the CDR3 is TGCGCCAGCAGCTTACAGGGAACTAGCACAGATACGCAGTATTTT. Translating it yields CASSLQGTSTDTQYF.

The CDR3 spells CASSYSGATAGYGYTF. The CDR3 nucleotides are TGTGCCAGCAGTTACTCAGGCGCCACGGCAGGCTATGGCTACACCTTC. V and J are TRBV6-5 and TRBJ1-2; D not certain. Germline V CDR1 and CDR2: MNHEY, SVGAGI. Trimming pared 0 bases from V and 4 bases from J, leaving 15 bases between. This CDR3 has 16 amino acids.

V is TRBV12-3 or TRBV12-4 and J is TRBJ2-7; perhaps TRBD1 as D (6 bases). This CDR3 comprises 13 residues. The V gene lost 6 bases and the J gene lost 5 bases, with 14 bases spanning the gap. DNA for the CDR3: TGTGCCAGCAGGGGAACAGGGTCAAACGAGCAGTACTTC. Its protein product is CASRGTGSNEQYF.

CDR3 amino acids: CASSRTQGVMNTEAFF. The CDR3 DNA follows: TGTGCCAGCAGCCGAACACAGGGAGTCATGAACACTGAAGCTTTCTTT. This chain joins TRBV7-8 and TRBJ1-1; tentative D call: TRBD1 (6 bases). The CDR3 contains 16 residues. V gave up 5 bases and J gave up 0 bases, with 16 bases separating them. Per the germline V gene, CDR1 is SGHVS and CDR2 is FQNEAQ.